Sequencing of this T cell receptor (beta chain) was carried out in a study of cytomegalovirus exposure and HLA in healthy donors. Whole-study results and caveats: According to the study, approximately 150 TCR beta chains were cytomegalovirus-associated. Rarity marked most TCR sequences, yet some public TCRs occurred in many donors.

The CDR3 length is 17 residues. V was pared by 8 bases and J by 1 base, with 21 bases between. Germline V CDR1 and CDR2: SNHLY, FYNNEI. Researchers ran the PCR with 60 Vbeta and 13 Jbeta primers. This table comes from immunoSEQ multiplex PCR, and its TCRdb copy is limited to in-frame clones, with some not included. The sample table sets out nearly 200,000 clones. With regard to this clone: Its target is unknown.

The TCR comes from a boy between 10 and 17 years old in good health and CMV-seronegative. The chain employs TRBV2 and TRBJ2-1, with D possibly TRBD2 on 7 matching bases. Sequences were obtained from PBMCs. The CDR3 DNA follows: TGTGCCAGCCAGCGGGGATCAACTCAGGGGTCCTACAATGAGCAGTTCTTC. Translating gives CASQRGSTQGSYNEQFF.